This passage covers 22 T cell receptor beta chains from one sample sequenced in a study of T cells in narcolepsy. TCRdb's table, derived via immunoSEQ multiplex PCR, lists solely in-frame clones and lacks some. The sample includes tens of thousands of clones, over 75% seen only once; the top ten take about 0.94%. Sequences were obtained from CD45RA- memory CD4+ T cells from PBMCs. These receptors came from a human donor with narcolepsy.

This clone was observed once. The rearrangement uses TRBV9 and TRBJ2-4; 12 bases agree with TRBD2. Germline V gene sequence: CDR1 SGDLS, CDR2 YYNGEE. V was pared by 0 bases and J by 12 bases, with 7 bases of the junction left unmatched. This CDR3 contains 15 residues. The CDR3 here is CASSVGASGGAAQYF. Written as DNA, the CDR3 is TGTGCCAGCAGCGTAGGGGCTAGCGGGGGGGCGGCTCAGTACTTC. Combining the CDR3 with reference TRBV9 and TRBJ2-4 gives the whole variable domain DSGVTQTPKHLITATGQRVTLRCSPRSGDLSVYWYQQSLDQGLQFLIQYYNGEERAKGNILERFSAQQFPDLHSELNLSSLELGDSALYFCASSVGASGGAAQYFGAGTRLSVL.

The chain has TRBV6-1 and TRBJ1-1; D is ambiguous. The CDR3 is made up of 12 amino acids. The germline CDR1 and CDR2 sequences are MNHNS and SASEGT. The V end was cut by 5 bases, the J end by 4 bases, with 8 bases between. CDR3 sequence: CASSPIFTEAFF. In DNA form, the CDR3 reads TGTGCCAGCAGTCCGATCTTCACTGAAGCTTTCTTT.

The J gene is TRBJ2-3, the V gene TRBV10-3; 8 bases match TRBD2. The CDR3 runs to 16 residues. Germline values: CDR1 ENHRY, CDR2 SYGVKD. The V segment lost 6 bases and the J segment 8 bases; nucleotides outside the gene matches: 16. The chain's CDR3 is CAISREAGAGTSTQYF. CDR3 DNA: TGTGCCATCAGCCGTGAAGCGGGGGCCGGCACAAGTACGCAGTATTTT.

The J gene is TRBJ2-1, the V gene TRBV7-2; the match to TRBD1 covers 10 bases. CDR3 length equals 13 residues. V lost 5 bases and J lost 9; bases outside the gene matches: 4. Per germline, CDR1 SGHTA and CDR2 FQGNSA. The CDR3 sequence: CASSVGQGGEQFF. The CDR3 nucleotides read TGTGCCAGCAGCGTCGGACAGGGGGGTGAGCAGTTCTTC.

This clone has just one count. The genes are TRBV15 and TRBJ1-1; unclear D gene. V was clipped by 0 bases and J by 8 bases, with 7 bases between them. The CDR3 has 12 residues. Germline CDR1 reads LNHNV; CDR2 reads YYDKDF (reference sequence). This CDR3 reads CATSRDSVEAFF. The CDR3 nucleotides are TGTGCCACCAGCAGAGACAGCGTAGAAGCTTTCTTT.

The chain has TRBV10-3 and TRBJ2-7; D may be TRBD1 or TRBD2 (5 bases each). The germline gives CDR1 ENHRY, CDR2 SYGVKD. The CDR3 runs to 15 residues. V lost 7 bases, J lost 0 bases, and 16 bases lay in between. CDR3 DNA: TGTGCCATCACCCCGGGGCGGCTTAGCTCCTACGAGCAGTACTTC. It codes for CAITPGRLSSYEQYF.

The J gene is TRBJ2-7, the V gene TRBV6-5; 7 nucleotides agree with TRBD1. V gave up 8 bases and J gave up 6 bases; unmatched junction bases: 10. From germline, CDR1 is MNHEY and CDR2 SVGAGI. This CDR3 spans 13 amino acids. CDR3 bases: TGTGCCAGCCAACTACAGGGGACGACCGAGCAGTACTTC. Its protein is CASQLQGTTEQYF.

As to this clone: The same CDR3 can be traced to other DNA sequences in this sample. This sequence joins TRBV7-2 and TRBJ2-7; possible D gene TRBD2, 6 bases. V lost 3 bases, J lost 0 bases, and 12 bases lay in between. The CDR3 is 15 amino acids. Looked up from germline, CDR1 is SGHTA and CDR2 is FQGNSA. CDR3 DNA sequence: TGTGCCAGCAGCTTGGGTCGGGGGAGCTCCTACGAGCAGTACTTC. It specifies CASSLGRGSSYEQYF.

The chain employs TRBV11-3 and TRBJ2-1; no definite D call. Germline V gene lookup returns CDR1 SGHNT and CDR2 YENEEA. Trimming removed 5 bases at V and 13 bases at J, with 18 bases between. This CDR3 region has 13 residues. The CDR3 bases are TGTGCCAGCAGCCCCTCGGGCAAAACGCCCCAGTTCTTC. Its translation: CASSPSGKTPQFF.

The DNA of the CDR3 is TGTGCCATCGCGAGGACAGCGAGCTCCTACGAGCAGTACTTC. It encodes CAIARTASSYEQYF. The chain combines TRBV6-5 with TRBJ2-7; tentative D call: TRBD1 (6 bases). Trimming left V 10 bases short and J 0 bases short, with 16 bases between. In germline, CDR1 is MNHEY, CDR2 SVGAGI. The CDR3 runs to 14 residues.

This clone is a singleton in its sample. The J gene is TRBJ2-7, the V gene TRBV9; 10 bases line up with TRBD1. CDR3 length: 16 amino acids. V lost 1 base, J lost 5 bases, and 9 bases stayed unmatched. The germline V gene encodes CDR1 SGDLS and CDR2 YYNGEE. CDR3 coding DNA: TGTGCCAGCAGCGTAACCGGGACAGGGGCTTTCAACGAGCAGTACTTC. It specifies CASSVTGTGAFNEQYF.

The chain couples TRBV5-1 to TRBJ2-5, with D maybe TRBD1 (6 bases). Gene TRBJ2-7 matches the end of the DNA better, so the J call may be wrong. The length of the CDR3 is 20 residues. Germline CDR1 reads SGHRS; CDR2 reads YFSETQ. This CDR3 reads CASSRFTPLQQGHPSYEQYF. The CDR3, as DNA: TGCGCCAGCAGCCGCTTCACCCCCCTGCAACAGGGACACCCTTCCTACGAGCAGTACTTC.

The chain carries TRBV2 and TRBJ2-7; D is possibly TRBD2 (7 bases). CDR1 and CDR2 (germline): SNHLY, FYNNEI. The ends were cut back, 2 bases at V and 2 bases at J, with 13 bases in the middle. CDR3 length: 15 amino acids. CDR3 in amino acids: CASSEWGGRTYEQYF. The CDR3 region has the DNA TGTGCCAGCAGTGAATGGGGGGGGCGAACCTACGAGCAGTACTTC.

The rearrangement links TRBV27 to TRBJ2-7; D perhaps matches TRBD2 (6 bases). The CDR3 extends over 15 amino acids. Trimming left V 2 bases short and J 6 bases short, with 17 bases between. Germline loops: CDR1 MNHEY, CDR2 SMNVEV (reference sequence). The DNA for the CDR3 is TGTGCCAGCAGTTTACGGCAGGGAGGAATACGCGAGCAGTACTTC. Translating it yields CASSLRQGGIREQYF.

The chain uses TRBV4-2 and TRBJ1-5, with a possible D match to TRBD1 (5 bases). V lost 1 base, J lost 13 bases, and 17 bases lay in between. The CDR3 loop spans 14 amino acids. Germline CDR1 LGHNA, CDR2 YNFKEQ. The CDR3 sequence is CASSQGRSDSSQHF. The CDR3 DNA sequence: TGTGCCAGCAGCCAAGGGAGATCAGACAGCTCTCAGCATTTT.

V usage is TRBV7-9 and J usage is TRBJ2-1, with D uncertain. Germline-derived CDR1 and CDR2 are SEHNR and FQNEAQ (reference sequence). V was cut by 5 bases and J by 8 bases, with 19 bases left in between. The CDR3 totals 15 residues. The chain's CDR3 is CASSQLPEGVHEQFF. CDR3 nucleotide sequence: TGTGCCAGCAGCCAACTGCCCGAAGGTGTCCATGAGCAGTTCTTC.

The sample holds a few counts of this clone. V is TRBV4-1 and J is TRBJ1-4; D is undetermined. Between the trimmed V and J ends, which lost 2 bases and 7 bases, there was a span of 11 bases. Germline V CDR1 and CDR2: MGHRA, YSYEKL. The CDR3 contains 14 residues. This CDR3 reads CASSQLGLSEKLFF. CDR3 in DNA: TGCGCCAGCAGCCAATTAGGATTGAGTGAAAAACTGTTTTTT.

This chain links TRBV19 with TRBJ2-1; 8 bases line up with TRBD1. V lost 7 bases and J lost 5; bases outside the gene matches: 7. The CDR3 length is 14 residues. Germline V gene sequence: CDR1 LNHDA, CDR2 SQIVND (reference sequence). CDR3 bases: TGTGCCAGTAACCAGGGGGCGACCGACAATGAGCAGTTCTTC. It yields the protein CASNQGATDNEQFF.

The chain recombines TRBV9 with TRBJ1-1; D ambiguous. The CDR3 sequence is 13 residues long. Germline CDR1 and CDR2: SGDLS and YYNGEE. V was cut by 3 bases and J by 1 base, with 7 bases left in between. CDR3 in DNA: TGTGCCAGCAGCGGCGACGGGAACACTGAAGCTTTCTTT. Amino acid sequence: CASSGDGNTEAFF.

The CDR3 loop reads CASSLMGGQETQYF. CDR3 sequence (DNA): TGTGCCAGCAGCTTAATGGGGGGCCAAGAGACCCAGTACTTC. This chain uses TRBV7-2 with TRBJ2-5; D perhaps matches TRBD2 (6 bases). Trimming removed 2 bases at V and 1 base at J, with 8 bases between. In germline, CDR1 is SGHTA, CDR2 FQGNSA. This CDR3 contains 14 residues.

The chain joins TRBV15 to TRBJ2-5, with 11 bases lining up with TRBD2. CDR1 is LNHNV and CDR2 is YYDKDF in the germline V gene (reference sequence). V trimming: 1 base; J trimming: 1 base; junction bases outside the gene matches: 5. CDR3 length equals 17 residues. CDR3 sequence (DNA): TGTGCCACCAGCAGAGGGCTAGCGGGGGGAATCCAAGAGACCCAGTACTTC. Translated, it gives CATSRGLAGGIQETQYF. Filled out from reference TRBV15 and TRBJ2-5, the complete variable domain reads DAMVIQNPRYQVTQFGKPVTLSCSQTLNHNVMYWYQQKSSQAPKLLFHYYDKDFNNEADTPDNFQSRRPNTSFCFLDIRSPGLGDTAMYLCATSRGLAGGIQETQYFGPGTRLLVL.

This sequence joins TRBV28 and TRBJ1-5; no clear D. Germline CDR1 and CDR2: MDHEN and SYDVKM. V was pared by 5 bases and J by 5 bases, with 4 bases between. The CDR3 loop spans 11 amino acids. The CDR3 is CASSPDQPQHF. The DNA for the CDR3 is TGTGCCAGCAGTCCCGATCAGCCCCAGCATTTT. Full variable domain (outside the CDR3, taken from reference TRBV28 and TRBJ1-5): DVKVTQSSRYLVKRTGEKVFLECVQDMDHENMFWYRQDPGLGLRLIYFSYDVKMKEKGDIPEGYSVSREKKERFSLILESASTNQTSMYLCASSPDQPQHFGDGTRLSIL.